This TCR beta chain came from a study of shared clonotypes between healthy human individuals. Remarks on this clone: Its antigen is currently unknown.

Study-level findings and limits: Generally, naive subsets (rather than memory subsets) showed larger estimated richness.

Sequenced by immunoSEQ multiplex PCR; TCRdb stores in-frame clones only, minus some. The sample carries under 650,000 clones, roughly 95% recorded once. The TCR sequence derives from a woman aged 25 to 39 in good health. The sample consisted of naive CD4+ T cells sorted from blood. Subset indicated: CD45RA+ positively selected.

The CDR3, as DNA: TGTGCCAGCAGCGCCAGTACCGGGACAGGGACGTACAATGAGCAGTTCTTC. Residues: CASSASTGTGTYNEQFF. The rearrangement uses TRBV9 and TRBJ2-1, with 9 bases fitting TRBD1. J lost 4 bases, V lost 3 bases, and 11 bases had no gene match. The CDR3 loop spans 17 amino acids. The germline CDR1 and CDR2 sequences are SGDLS and YYNGEE.